Listed here are 3 T cell receptor beta chains from one sample, sequenced in a study of cytomegalovirus exposure and HLA in healthy donors. Produced via immunoSEQ multiplex PCR; TCRdb's table is partial and in-frame only. The data contain 140,000 to 150,000 clones, about 94% of them singletons. Input material: PBMCs. The receptor set was obtained from a young man in good health and CMV-seropositive.

The V call is TRBV6-1, the J call TRBJ1-1; D is ambiguous. The germline V gene encodes CDR1 MNHNS and CDR2 SASEGT. The V and J ends lost 3 bases and 1 base respectively, with 15 bases between them. This CDR3 contains 16 residues. DNA of the CDR3: TGTGCCAGCAGTGACAGTTCCCTTGGCACGAACACTGAAGCTTTCTTT. Residues: CASSDSSLGTNTEAFF.

The chain joins TRBV19 to TRBJ1-5; 7 bases map to TRBD1. The CDR3 totals 14 residues. J lost 6 bases, V lost 4 bases, and 6 bases had no gene match. The V gene's germline CDR1 is LNHDA and CDR2 SQIVND (reference sequence). The CDR3 DNA reads TGTGCCAGTAGTACCCGACAGGGCGGTCAGCCCCAGCATTTT. It is translated as CASSTRQGGQPQHF. Full variable domain (rest looked up from reference TRBV19 and TRBJ1-5): DGGITQSPKYLFRKEGQNVTLSCEQNLNHDAMYWYRQDPGQGLRLIYYSQIVNDFQKGDIAEGYSVSREKKESFPLTVTSAQKNPTAFYLCASSTRQGGQPQHFGDGTRLSIL.

The V and J genes are TRBV2 and TRBJ2-7; 9 bases are shared with TRBD1. CDR3 length equals 14 residues. J was trimmed by 6 bases and V by 7 bases; bases with no gene match: 10. Looked up from germline, CDR1 is SNHLY and CDR2 is FYNNEI. CDR3 sequence: CASTGQGRGSEQYF. CDR3 nucleotide sequence: TGTGCCAGCACTGGACAGGGGAGAGGTTCCGAGCAGTACTTC. The whole variable domain, filled in from reference TRBV2 and TRBJ2-7, reads EPEVTQTPSHQVTQMGQEVILRCVPISNHLYFYWYRQILGQKVEFLVSFYNNEISEKSEIFDDQFSVERPDGSNFTLKIRSTKLEDSAMYFCASTGQGRGSEQYFGPGTRLTVT.